Following are 20 T cell receptor beta chains from one sample sequenced in a study of siplizumab effects on memory and regulatory T cells. The data were produced by immunoSEQ multiplex PCR, yet TCRdb's version contains in-frame clones alone and is incomplete. Among roughly 120,000 clones, around 94% were seen once, and the ten largest hold roughly 1.5%. Sequenced input: non-Treg CD4+ T cells sorted from blood. The receptor source for this set is a human donor in good health.

This chain uses TRBV12-5 with TRBJ2-2, with D hard to call. Per germline, CDR1 LGHNT and CDR2 FRNRAP. The CDR3 sequence is 14 residues long. V was cut by 2 bases and J by 7 bases, with 11 bases left in between. For the CDR3, the DNA is TGTGCTAGTGGTTTGCTTCAAGTAGGCGGGGAGCTGTTTTTT. Its protein product is CASGLLQVGGELFF.

V is TRBV2 and J is TRBJ2-3; D unclear. The V gene's germline CDR1 is SNHLY and CDR2 FYNNEI. V was pared by 7 bases and J by 6 bases, with 14 bases between. This CDR3 has 13 residues. Here the CDR3 reads CASTPVLQDTQYF. CDR3 sequence (DNA): TGTGCCAGCACACCCGTCCTACAGGATACGCAGTATTTT.

The chain links TRBV15 to TRBJ2-2, with D unresolved. This CDR3 contains 18 residues. The germline gives CDR1 LNHNV, CDR2 YYDKDF (reference sequence). Trimming removed 0 bases at V and 0 bases at J, with 14 bases between. The CDR3 nucleotides are TGTGCCACCAGCAGAGAAGGCCCGATCAGTGCGAACACCGGGGAGCTGTTTTTT. Residues: CATSREGPISANTGELFF.

CDR3 protein: CASSPPEAGPQGEQFF. CDR3 DNA sequence: TGTGCCAGCTCACCACCAGAAGCGGGACCCCAAGGTGAGCAGTTCTTC. This sequence joins TRBV18 and TRBJ2-1; 7 bases map to TRBD2. This CDR3 is 16 amino acids long. Trimming took 0 bases from V and 9 from J; bases not matched to a gene: 11. The germline CDR1 and CDR2 sequences are KGHSH and LQKENI. Variable domain in full (rest from reference TRBV18 and TRBJ2-1): NAGVMQNPRHLVRRRGQEARLRCSPMKGHSHVYWYRQLPEEGLKFMVYLQKENIIDESGMPKERFSAEFPKEGPSILRIQQVVRGDSAAYFCASSPPEAGPQGEQFFGPGTRLTVL.

The rearrangement joins TRBV18 to TRBJ1-5; D is perhaps TRBD1 (5 bases). The germline gives CDR1 KGHSH, CDR2 LQKENI. V was cut by 2 bases and J by 3 bases, with 11 bases left in between. The CDR3 has 15 residues. DNA for the CDR3: TGTGCCAGCTCACCAAGCAGGGAGGCCAATCAGCCCCAGCATTTT. Amino acids: CASSPSREANQPQHF.

This clone appeared a single time. The V gene is TRBV11-2, the J gene TRBJ1-5; unclear D gene. V was shortened by 0 bases and J by 2 bases, with 2 bases between the two germline ends. Germline-derived CDR1 and CDR2 are SGHAT and FQNNGV. The CDR3 contains 13 residues. CDR3 protein: CASSLDRNQPQHF. The CDR3 DNA follows: TGTGCCAGCAGCTTAGACCGCAATCAGCCCCAGCATTTT. The entire variable domain, with the rest obtained from reference TRBV11-2 and TRBJ1-5, is as follows: EAGVAQSPRYKIIEKRQSVAFWCNPISGHATLYWYQQILGQGPKLLIQFQNNGVVDDSQLPKDRFSAERLKGVDSTLKIQPAKLEDSAVYLCASSLDRNQPQHFGDGTRLSIL.

The rearrangement uses TRBV6-5 and TRBJ1-2; D is perhaps TRBD1 (5 bases). Germline V gene lookup returns CDR1 MNHEY and CDR2 SVGAGI. V was clipped by 5 bases and J by 8 bases, with 15 bases between them. The CDR3 spans 13 residues. CDR3 sequence: CASSGRQRWGYTF. The CDR3 nucleotides read TGTGCCAGCAGTGGAAGACAGCGGTGGGGCTACACCTTC.

The chain combines TRBV19 with TRBJ1-6; D is perhaps TRBD1 (5 bases). The CDR3 loop spans 15 amino acids. Looked up from germline, CDR1 is LNHDA and CDR2 is SQIVND (reference sequence). V lost 6 bases and J 5 bases, leaving 14 bases between the germline ends. CDR3 in amino acids: CASSRRGEHNSPLHF. CDR3 bases: TGTGCCAGTAGCAGACGGGGGGAGCATAATTCACCCCTCCACTTT.

The V and J genes are TRBV5-8 and TRBJ2-3, with D perhaps TRBD1 or TRBD2 (5 bases each). This CDR3 region has 15 residues. Trimming left V 0 bases short and J 2 bases short, with 10 bases between. Germline V gene data show CDR1 as SGHTS and CDR2 as YDEGEE. The CDR3 protein is CASSLAGQPTDTQYF. CDR3 sequence (DNA): TGTGCCAGCAGCTTGGCGGGGCAGCCCACAGATACGCAGTATTTT. The full variable domain, rest sourced from reference TRBV5-8 and TRBJ2-3, is EAGVTQSPTHLIKTRGQQATLRCSPISGHTSVYWYQQALGLGLQFLLWYDEGEERNRGNFPPRFSGRQFPNYSSELNVNALELEDSALYLCASSLAGQPTDTQYFGPGTRLTVL.

This clone has just one count. The rearrangement links TRBV5-1 to TRBJ2-5; 7 bases align to TRBD1. Per germline, CDR1 SGHRS and CDR2 YFSETQ. V shed 2 bases, J shed 2 bases, and the junction held 6 bases outside the gene matches. This CDR3 comprises 15 residues. Here the CDR3 DNA reads TGCGCCAGCAGCTTCTTACCGGGACAGCAAGAGACCCAGTACTTC. It specifies CASSFLPGQQETQYF.

The chain uses TRBV29-1 and TRBJ2-7, with 9 bases that match TRBD1. Germline V lookup: CDR1 SQVTM, CDR2 ANQGSEA. The CDR3 is 13 residues long. J was trimmed by 6 bases and V by 7 bases; bases with no gene match: 10. The CDR3 DNA follows: TGCAGCGCTTCGGACAGGGGCGCTACCGAGCAGTACTTC. It is translated as CSASDRGATEQYF.

In its sample, this clone was seen once. V is TRBV1 and J is TRBJ2-7; TRBD1 was called by the table and not checked on the DNA. TRBV1 is deemed a pseudogene. The CDR3 runs to 17 residues. Here the CDR3 reads CTSSQELRQGHSYEQYF. The CDR3, as DNA: TGCACCAGCAGCCAAGAACTAAGACAGGGTCACTCCTACGAGCAGTACTTC.

CDR3 in DNA: TGCGCCAGCAGTGAGTCTGGAGGGTTAACTGAAGCTTTCTTT. Protein sequence: CASSESGGLTEAFF. The chain links TRBV10-2 to TRBJ1-1; D is unclear. Trimming stripped 0 bases from V and 5 bases from J, with 10 bases between. The CDR3 covers 14 residues. Germline V gene lookup returns CDR1 WSHSY and CDR2 SAAADI.

The chain uses TRBV6-1 and TRBJ2-3; D perhaps matches TRBD1 (7 bases). CDR3 length: 17 residues. Trimming left V 3 bases short and J 1 base short, with 17 bases between. From germline, CDR1 is MNHNS and CDR2 SASEGT. This CDR3 is CASSDRGGGLRTDTQYF. CDR3 nucleotide sequence: TGTGCCAGCAGTGATAGAGGAGGGGGCCTCCGCACAGATACGCAGTATTTT.

This clone was recorded once. J is TRBJ2-3 and V is TRBV5-1; 12 nucleotides agree with TRBD2. The CDR3 sequence is 16 residues long. J lost 4 bases, V lost 2 bases, and 5 bases had no gene match. Germline V gene sequence: CDR1 SGHRS, CDR2 YFSETQ. CDR3 amino acids: CASSFPSGGAPDTQYF. CDR3 bases: TGCGCCAGCAGCTTTCCTAGCGGGGGGGCCCCAGATACGCAGTATTTT.

V is TRBV25-1 and J is TRBJ2-2, with D perhaps matching TRBD1 (6 bases). Germline V CDR1 and CDR2: MGHDK, SYGVNS. Between the trimmed V and J ends, which lost 9 bases and 5 bases, there was a span of 19 bases. The CDR3 is 15 amino acids. For the CDR3, the DNA is TGTGCCAGGATTTTTCCGGGACACTCGACCGGGGAGCTGTTTTTT. Amino acid sequence: CARIFPGHSTGELFF.

This chain connects TRBV6-5 to TRBJ2-7; perhaps TRBD2 as D (6 bases). The CDR3 length is 14 residues. The V end was cut by 0 bases, the J end by 3 bases, with 9 bases between. CDR1 MNHEY and CDR2 SVGAGI come from the germline V gene. CDR3 protein: CASSYSGTGYEQYF. CDR3 DNA sequence: TGTGCCAGCAGTTACTCCGGGACTGGCTACGAGCAGTACTTC.

J is TRBJ1-5 and V is TRBV6-1, with D maybe TRBD1 (6 bases). CDR1 is MNHNS, CDR2 SASEGT, per germline. V lost 4 bases and J lost 3, with 10 bases in between. CDR3 length equals 14 residues. The DNA for the CDR3 is TGTGCCAGCAGTGTGACAGGCCTCAATCAGCCCCAGCATTTT. This gives the protein CASSVTGLNQPQHF.

The chain has TRBV6-4 and TRBJ2-7; 7 nucleotides agree with TRBD1. This CDR3 region has 13 residues. The junction had 8 bases not matched to a gene; V was cut back by 9 bases and J by 3 bases. Germline V lookup: CDR1 MRHNA, CDR2 SNTAGT. The CDR3 protein is CASTGERIYEQYF. The CDR3 nucleotides read TGTGCCAGTACAGGGGAAAGGATCTACGAGCAGTACTTC.

The V gene is TRBV29-1, the J gene TRBJ2-5, with 15 bases fitting TRBD2. V was pared by 6 bases and J by 2 bases, with 1 base of the junction left unmatched. Germline V gene sequence: CDR1 SQVTM, CDR2 ANQGSEA. The CDR3 has 14 amino acids. CDR3 coding DNA: TGCAGCGTCGGACTAGCGGGGGGGCAAGAGACCCAGTACTTC. Translation gives CSVGLAGGQETQYF.